These T cell receptor beta chains were read from a single sample in a study of T cell responses to AZD1222 COVID-19 vaccine. Sequencing used immunoSEQ multiplex PCR; TCRdb keeps in-frame clones, though not all of them. The table includes some 200,000 clones, 91% detected once. Here the sequenced sample was peripheral blood, taken 28 days after the second AZD1222 dose. The receptors originated from an adult who received the AZD1222 COVID-19 vaccine. CDR3s include the opening cysteine and the closing phenylalanine or tryptophan. Rows give clone size only sometimes, using once, few, many, or a class for an expanded clone.

v_call: TRBV12-3/TRBV12-4
clone_size: NA
cdr3_aa: CASSSRRGEQFF

v_call: TRBV29-1
clone_size: NA
cdr3_aa: CSVEAHFSNTEAFF

v_call: TRBV15
clone_size: NA
cdr3_aa: CATSREVGLNNQPQHF

v_call: TRBV6-2/TRBV6-3
clone_size: NA
cdr3_aa: CASSPDRDRDREEQYF

v_call: TRBV4-1
clone_size: NA
cdr3_aa: CASSQDGTPSYNEQFF

v_call: TRBV27
clone_size: NA
cdr3_aa: CASSFAGPNTGELFF

v_call: TRBV28
clone_size: NA
cdr3_aa: CASRGQLLSLHF

v_call: TRBV18
clone_size: NA
cdr3_aa: CASSPTTSGRAVNEQFF

v_call: TRBV5-1
clone_size: NA
cdr3_aa: CASSEGTGGTHEQYF

v_call: TRBV5-1
clone_size: once
cdr3_aa: CASSLPTSGRRTDTQYF

v_call: TRBV30
clone_size: NA
cdr3_aa: CAWSVGSGNQPQHF

v_call: TRBV12-3/TRBV12-4
clone_size: NA
cdr3_aa: CASEGVGTEAFF

v_call: TRBV19
clone_size: NA
cdr3_aa: CASSPQPKPTNEKLFF

v_call: TRBV9
clone_size: NA
cdr3_aa: CASSVGRGLYEQYF

v_call: TRBV28
clone_size: NA
cdr3_aa: CASSRDRVIQPQHF

v_call: TRBV27
clone_size: NA
cdr3_aa: CASSSGTSGRETQYF

v_call: TRBV9
clone_size: NA
cdr3_aa: CASSVDDLYGYTF

v_call: TRBV19
clone_size: NA
cdr3_aa: CASSPQEHSGNTIYF

v_call: TRBV9
clone_size: NA
cdr3_aa: CASSLAGFQETQYF